Listed below are T cell receptor beta chains from one sample, sequenced in a study of vaccination and CD4 T cells after COVID-19. One entry per CDR3 protein, called by TCRdb with MiXCR from the PCR reads. This sample carries more than 9,500 distinct CDR3 sequences, under 60% of them seen once, and the ten largest clones take 10% to 15%. The antigens these receptors bind are not known. Sample: CD4+ T cells from blood, cultured in vitro. These receptors were collected from a human donor who had recovered from COVID-19. The CDR3 runs from the conserved cysteine through the conserved F or W. Fields, in order: J gene, V gene, D gene, clone size, CDR3 DNA, CDR3 protein. A D gene is named only where the DNA matches it firmly. The size of a clone is reported for some rows only, either as once, few or many, or as a class for expanded clones.

TRBJ1-2 TRBV12-3/TRBV12-4 TRBD1 . TGTGCCAGCAGTTATGGACAGGGGGCATATGGCTACACCTTC CASSYGQGAYGYTF
TRBJ2-1 TRBV29-1 TRBD2 . TGCAGCGCACGTATGACTAGCGGGGGGGCCAATGAGCAGTTCTTC CSARMTSGGANEQFF
TRBJ2-7 TRBV28 TRBD1 . TGTGCCAGCAGTTCGGGACAGGGTTACGAGCAGTACTTC CASSSGQGYEQYF
TRBJ1-6 TRBV5-8 . few TGTGCCAGCAGCCTACTTTCGAATTCACCCCTCCACTTT CASSLLSNSPLHF
TRBJ2-5 TRBV2 TRBD1 few TGTGCCAGTGTAGGACAGGGGGCTTCTGAGACCCAGTACTTC CASVGQGASETQYF
TRBJ1-1 TRBV20-1 TRBD1 few TGCAGTGCTAGATTAACAGGGGGCACTGAAGCTTTCTTT CSARLTGGTEAFF
TRBJ1-2 TRBV7-2 TRBD1 . TGTGCCAGCAGCTTTAGGGACAGCGATTTCTCTGGCTACACCTTC CASSFRDSDFSGYTF
TRBJ1-5 TRBV6-2/TRBV6-3 TRBD1 few TGTGCCAGCAGTTACCCGGACAGGGGTCAGCATTTT CASSYPDRGQHF
TRBJ1-5 TRBV7-2 . few TGTGCCAGCAGCCCGAGGGGGGGGGGCAATCAGCCCCAGCATTTT CASSPRGGGNQPQHF
TRBJ2-5 TRBV6-5 . once TGTGCCAGCAGTTATTCATCCCCACCCAGGGAGACCCAGTACTTC CASSYSSPPRETQYF
TRBJ1-2 TRBV6-1 . . TGTGCCAGCAGGCTGGGCACAGTGACCTATGGCTACACCTTC CASRLGTVTYGYTF
TRBJ1-5 TRBV5-4 . . TGTGCCAGCAGCTGGGGAGGACCGAACGGCAATCAGCCCCAGCATTTT CASSWGGPNGNQPQHF
TRBJ2-5 TRBV19 TRBD1 . TGTGCCAGTAGTACCGGGACAGGCGTCCGCGAGACCCAGTACTTC CASSTGTGVRETQYF
TRBJ2-3 TRBV11-2 . . TGTGCCAGCAGCTTAACTCTCGCTCAAGATACGCAGTATTTT CASSLTLAQDTQYF
TRBJ1-5 TRBV11-2 . . TGTGCCAGCAGCTTAGATGGGGCGGCGGGGCAGCCCCAGCATTTT CASSLDGAAGQPQHF
TRBJ1-6 TRBV14 . . TGTGCCAGCCGTATTAGTCATAATTCACCCCTCCACTTT CASRISHNSPLHF
TRBJ1-5 TRBV30 TRBD1 . TGTGCCTGGAACAGGGGGGCGAATCAGCCCCAGCATTTT CAWNRGANQPQHF
TRBJ1-6 TRBV7-9 TRBD1 few TGTGCCAGCAGCTTAGGACAGGGGTTCTATAATTCACCCCTCCACTTT CASSLGQGFYNSPLHF
TRBJ2-7 TRBV10-1 . . TGCGCCAGCAGTGAGGCCGGAACCTACGAGCAGTACTTC CASSEAGTYEQYF
TRBJ2-1 TRBV2 TRBD2 few TGTGCCACCGTGCCCACTAGCGGGATCGGTGAGCAGTTCTTC CATVPTSGIGEQFF
TRBJ1-1 TRBV7-2 . once TGTGCCAGCAGCTTAGATAGTTGGAATACGAACACTGAAGCTTTCTTT CASSLDSWNTNTEAFF
TRBJ1-1 TRBV12-3/TRBV12-4 TRBD1 . TGTGCCAGCAGCCCCCCCAGGTCGACAGGGGGCCACACTGAAGCTTTCTTT CASSPPRSTGGHTEAFF
TRBJ1-1 TRBV7-2 . . TGTGCCAGCAGCTTTTACAGGTCGAACACTGAAGCTTTCTTT CASSFYRSNTEAFF
TRBJ1-6 TRBV6-1 TRBD1 few TGTGCCAGCAGTCCCGGGACAGTGACTTCACCCCTCCACTTT CASSPGTVTSPLHF
TRBJ1-2 TRBV7-8 . once TGTGCCAGCAGCTTAAGCGGGACGACAATGGGCTACACCTTC CASSLSGTTMGYTF
TRBJ2-3 TRBV30 . once TGTGCCTGGACAGGGTTAGATACGCAGTATTTT CAWTGLDTQYF
TRBJ2-7 TRBV12-3/TRBV12-4 . few TGTGCCAGCAGTCCACACCAGGGGAACTCCTACGAGCAGTACTTC CASSPHQGNSYEQYF
TRBJ2-7 TRBV20-1 TRBD1 . TGCAGTGCTACAAGCGACCCGGACAGGGTCTACGAGCAGTACTTC CSATSDPDRVYEQYF
TRBJ1-2 TRBV7-8 . few TGTGCCAGCAGCTTACGTGGGGACTATGGCTACACCTTC CASSLRGDYGYTF
TRBJ2-2 TRBV20-1 . once TGCAGTGCTAGACATGCAGCAGGCACCGGGGAGCTGTTTTTT CSARHAAGTGELFF
TRBJ2-2 TRBV5-1 TRBD1 . TGCGCCAGCAGCGCCCAACTTGGGACAGGAAGCGCCGGGGAGCTGTTTTTT CASSAQLGTGSAGELFF
TRBJ2-7 TRBV5-1 TRBD2 . TGCGCCAGCAGCGTCGCGGGGGGAGTCGACGAGCAGTACTTC CASSVAGGVDEQYF
TRBJ1-2 TRBV6-1 . . TGTGCCAGCAGTGAAGGGACGACTTTAATTAACTATGGCTACACCTTC CASSEGTTLINYGYTF
TRBJ2-1 TRBV19 TRBD2 . TGTGCCAGTAGTAGCGGGGGAGCCTACAATGAGCAGTTCTTC CASSSGGAYNEQFF
TRBJ1-4 TRBV20-1 . . TGCAGTGCTAGAGGGATGGGGGGGGGGATGGGTGAAAAACTGTTTTTT CSARGMGGGMGEKLFF
TRBJ2-2 TRBV6-1 . . TGTGCCAGCAGTCAAGGTCGCGTGGGCCGGGAGCTGTTTTTT CASSQGRVGRELFF
TRBJ1-3 TRBV20-1 . . TGCAGTGCTAGGAAAGGACAGAGCTCTGGAAACACCATATATTTT CSARKGQSSGNTIYF
TRBJ1-1 TRBV6-1 . few TGTGCCAGCAGTGATCCCGTTGGGAACACTGAAGCTTTCTTT CASSDPVGNTEAFF
TRBJ2-5 TRBV5-4 TRBD2 . TGTGCCAGCAGCTCCTGGACTAGCCAAGAGACCCAGTACTTC CASSSWTSQETQYF
TRBJ2-1 TRBV20-1 . . TGCAGTGCTCGGACGGTTGAGGGGTACAATGAGCAGTTCTTC CSARTVEGYNEQFF
TRBJ2-1 TRBV5-1 . . TGCGCCAGCAGCTTGGCTCCAGCGATCGGCAATGAGCAGTTCTTC CASSLAPAIGNEQFF
TRBJ2-3 TRBV10-3 . . TGTGCCATCGGCAGGGGCACAGATACGCAGTATTTT CAIGRGTDTQYF
TRBJ1-2 TRBV20-1 . few TGCAGTGCTGGTGACACAGTTAACTATGGCTACACCTTC CSAGDTVNYGYTF
TRBJ2-7 TRBV19 . . TGTGCCAGTAGTTCACTCCAGGGTTCCGACGAGCAGTACTTC CASSSLQGSDEQYF
TRBJ1-2 TRBV19 TRBD1 . TGTGCCAGTAGTCCCTCGGGGCAGGGGGCAGGCTATGGCTACACCTTC CASSPSGQGAGYGYTF
TRBJ1-1 TRBV20-1 . medium-sized TGCAGTGCCGCACGACAGTGGACGATCACTGAAGCTTTCTTT CSAARQWTITEAFF
TRBJ1-1 TRBV9 . . TGTGCCAGCAGCGTAGGTCCCCCGGGTATGAACACTGAAGCTTTCTTT CASSVGPPGMNTEAFF
TRBJ2-2 TRBV20-1 . few TGCAGTGCGCGATCTAGTGTAGGGGAGCTGTTTTTT CSARSSVGELFF
TRBJ1-2 TRBV10-1 TRBD1 . TGCGCCAGCTCCCCGGGACAGGGGCTCTATGGCTACACCTTC CASSPGQGLYGYTF
TRBJ1-5 TRBV27 . . TGTGCCAGCAGTCTCCGGGGCCAGGGGTCGAATCAGCCCCAGCATTTT CASSLRGQGSNQPQHF
TRBJ1-5 TRBV12-3/TRBV12-4 . few TGTGCCAGCAGTGATCAACAGGGAAATCAGCCCCAGCATTTT CASSDQQGNQPQHF
TRBJ2-5 TRBV6-1 . . TGTGCCAGCAGTGAAGTGGCAGGGGAAGAAGAGACCCAGTACTTC CASSEVAGEEETQYF
TRBJ2-7 TRBV12-3/TRBV12-4 TRBD1 few TGTGCCAGCAGTTTAGACCCGGACAGGGTCAACGAGCAGTACTTC CASSLDPDRVNEQYF